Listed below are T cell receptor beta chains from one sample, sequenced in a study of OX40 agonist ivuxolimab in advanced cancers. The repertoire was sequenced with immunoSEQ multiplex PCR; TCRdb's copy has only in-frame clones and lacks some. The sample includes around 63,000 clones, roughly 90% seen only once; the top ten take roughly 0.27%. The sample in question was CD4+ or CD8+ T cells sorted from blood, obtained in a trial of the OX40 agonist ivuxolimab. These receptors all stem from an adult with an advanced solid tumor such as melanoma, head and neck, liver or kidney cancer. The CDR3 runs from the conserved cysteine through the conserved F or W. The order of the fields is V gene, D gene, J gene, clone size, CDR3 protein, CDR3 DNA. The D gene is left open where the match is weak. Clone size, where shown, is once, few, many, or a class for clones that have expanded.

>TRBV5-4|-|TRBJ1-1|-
CASSFLAGGTEAFF
TGTGCCAGCAGCTTTTTGGCGGGTGGAACTGAAGCTTTCTTT
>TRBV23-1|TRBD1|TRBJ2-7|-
CASSPPGQGDYEQYF
TGCGCCAGCAGTCCGCCGGGACAGGGGGATTACGAGCAGTACTTC
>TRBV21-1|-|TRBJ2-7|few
CASRSKVSGPSSYEQYF
TGTGCCAGCAGGAGCAAAGTTTCGGGACCAAGCTCCTACGAGCAGTACTTC
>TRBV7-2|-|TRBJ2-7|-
CASSPGYYEQYF
TGTGCCAGCAGCCCCGGGTACTACGAGCAGTACTTC
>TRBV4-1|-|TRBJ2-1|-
CASSQVDLGLSYNEQFF
TGCGCCAGCAGCCAAGTGGATCTAGGACTTTCTTACAATGAGCAGTTCTTC
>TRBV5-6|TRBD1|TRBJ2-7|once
CASSLGQGIYEQYF
TGTGCCAGCAGCTTGGGACAGGGCATTTACGAGCAGTACTTC
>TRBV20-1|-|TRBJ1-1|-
CSANTNTEAFF
TGCAGTGCCAACACGAACACTGAAGCTTTCTTT
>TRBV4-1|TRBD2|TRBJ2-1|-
CASSHGGLVANEQFF
TGCGCCAGCAGCCACGGGGGACTAGTGGCCAATGAGCAGTTCTTC
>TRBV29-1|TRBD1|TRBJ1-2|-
CSVGGATGVNYGYTF
TGCAGCGTCGGAGGGGCGACAGGGGTTAACTATGGCTACACCTTC
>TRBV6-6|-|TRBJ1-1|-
CASSYIGVSEAFF
TGTGCCAGCAGTTACATAGGTGTCAGTGAAGCTTTCTTT
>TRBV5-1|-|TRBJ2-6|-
CASSLHGSSSGANVLTF
TGCGCCAGCAGCTTACACGGGTCCAGCTCTGGGGCCAACGTCCTGACTTTC
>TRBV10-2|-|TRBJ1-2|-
CASSAVLYSNYGYTF
TGCGCCAGCAGTGCGGTATTATACAGCAACTATGGCTACACCTTC
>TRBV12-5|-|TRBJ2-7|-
CASAGAGGYYEQYF
TGTGCTAGTGCTGGGGCAGGGGGGTACTACGAGCAGTACTTC
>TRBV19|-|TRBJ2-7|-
CASSIGLGEQYF
TGTGCCAGTAGTATAGGGTTAGGCGAGCAGTACTTC
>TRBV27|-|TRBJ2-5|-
CASRPGAVETQYF
TGTGCCAGCAGGCCTGGGGCGGTCGAGACCCAGTACTTC
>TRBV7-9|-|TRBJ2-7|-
CASSSIYEQYF
TGTGCCAGCAGCTCCATTTACGAGCAGTACTTC
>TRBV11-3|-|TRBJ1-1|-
CASSFGEGEAFF
TGTGCCAGCAGCTTCGGGGAGGGTGAAGCTTTCTTT
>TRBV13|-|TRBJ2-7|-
CASSQTGTPMFRISEQYF
TGTGCCAGCAGTCAAACCGGGACCCCAATGTTCCGCATTAGCGAGCAGTACTTC
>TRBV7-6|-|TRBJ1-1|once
CASSLAKDTEAFF
TGTGCCAGCAGCTTAGCTAAAGACACTGAAGCTTTCTTT
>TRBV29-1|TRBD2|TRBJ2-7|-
CSVGPTSGTYEQYF
TGCAGCGTTGGTCCGACTAGCGGAACCTACGAGCAGTACTTC
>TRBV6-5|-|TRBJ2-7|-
CASSYEKGWYEQYF
TGTGCCAGCAGTTACGAGAAGGGCTGGTACGAGCAGTACTTC
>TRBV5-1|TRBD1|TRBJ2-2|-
CASRGGQGPTGELFF
TGCGCCAGCCGAGGGGGACAGGGCCCCACCGGGGAGCTGTTTTTT
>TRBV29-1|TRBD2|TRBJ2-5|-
CSVDERGETQYF
TGCAGCGTGGACGAGCGGGGAGAGACCCAGTACTTC
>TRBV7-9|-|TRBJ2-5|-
CASSLKQAGETQYF
TGTGCCAGCAGCTTGAAACAGGCGGGGGAGACCCAGTACTTC
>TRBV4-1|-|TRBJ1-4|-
CASSQVRGEKLFF
TGCGCCAGCAGCCAAGTCAGGGGTGAAAAACTGTTTTTT
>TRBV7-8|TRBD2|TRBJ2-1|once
CASSRGGLAVQGSEQFF
TGTGCCAGCAGCCGGGGGGGACTAGCGGTCCAGGGGAGTGAGCAGTTCTTC
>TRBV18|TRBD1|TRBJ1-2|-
CASSLGQALNYGYTF
TGTGCCAGCTCTCTCGGACAGGCTTTGAACTATGGCTACACCTTC
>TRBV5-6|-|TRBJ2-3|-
CASSLRETDTQYF
TGTGCCAGCAGCTTGAGAGAGACAGATACGCAGTATTTT
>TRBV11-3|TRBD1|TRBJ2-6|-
CASSTPGTVSGANVLTF
TGTGCCAGCAGCACGCCGGGGACAGTATCCGGGGCCAACGTCCTGACTTTC
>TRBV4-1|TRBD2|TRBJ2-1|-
CASSRLGRGIAGEQFF
TGCGCCAGCAGCCGACTCGGGAGGGGGATCGCGGGTGAGCAGTTCTTC
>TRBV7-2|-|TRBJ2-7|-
CASSPQTAGTNEQYF
TGTGCCAGCAGCCCTCAAACGGCAGGGACGAACGAGCAGTACTTC
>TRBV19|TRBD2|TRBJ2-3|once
CASSIDGTSGSSPTDTQYF
TGTGCCAGTAGTATAGATGGGACTAGCGGGTCGTCCCCCACAGATACGCAGTATTTT
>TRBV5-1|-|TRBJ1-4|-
CASSLAPATNEKLFF
TGCGCCAGCAGCTTGGCACCCGCAACTAATGAAAAACTGTTTTTT
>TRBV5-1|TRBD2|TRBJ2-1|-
CASSKTLAGYYNEQFF
TGCGCCAGCAGCAAAACGCTAGCGGGATACTACAATGAGCAGTTCTTC
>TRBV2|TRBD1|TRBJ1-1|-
CASSVGDRGLVAFF
TGTGCCAGCAGTGTTGGGGACAGGGGGCTCGTAGCTTTCTTT
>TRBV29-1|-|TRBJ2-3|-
CSVPSGSTDTQYF
TGCAGCGTTCCAAGCGGGAGCACAGATACGCAGTATTTT
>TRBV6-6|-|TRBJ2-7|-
CASSYGQMNLDEQYF
TGTGCCAGCAGTTATGGGCAGATGAACCTCGACGAGCAGTACTTC
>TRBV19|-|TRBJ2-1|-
CASSHARHRAYNEQFF
TGTGCCAGTAGTCACGCGCGGCACAGGGCGTACAATGAGCAGTTCTTC
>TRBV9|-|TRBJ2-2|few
CASSRVGNTGELFF
TGTGCCAGCAGTCGAGTTGGGAACACCGGGGAGCTGTTTTTT
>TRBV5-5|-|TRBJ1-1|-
CASRAGTPNTEAFF
TGTGCCAGCAGGGCTGGGACACCGAACACTGAAGCTTTCTTT
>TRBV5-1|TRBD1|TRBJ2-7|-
CASSLSGQGYEQYF
TGTGCCAGCAGCTTATCGGGACAGGGATACGAGCAGTACTTC
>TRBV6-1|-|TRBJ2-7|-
CASSEPRAAKLYEQYF
TGTGCCAGCAGTGAGCCCCGGGCCGCAAAATTGTACGAGCAGTACTTC
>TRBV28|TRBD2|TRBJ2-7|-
CASSSHSGASYEQYF
TGTGCCAGCAGTTCCCATAGCGGGGCCTCCTACGAGCAGTACTTC
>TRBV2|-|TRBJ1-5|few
CASLAGGNQPQHF
TGTGCCAGCCTGGCCGGGGGGAATCAGCCCCAGCATTTT
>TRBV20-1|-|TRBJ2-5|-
CSAKVETQYF
TGCAGTGCCAAAGTTGAGACCCAGTACTTC
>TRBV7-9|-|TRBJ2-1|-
CASSLSLGYNEQFF
TGTGCCAGCAGCTTGTCGCTAGGATACAATGAGCAGTTCTTC
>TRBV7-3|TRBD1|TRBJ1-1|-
CASSSDRGTEAFF
TGTGCCAGCAGCTCTGACAGGGGCACTGAAGCTTTCTTT
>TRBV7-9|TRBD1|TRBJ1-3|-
CASSLTGETGNTIYF
TGTGCCAGCAGCTTAACAGGGGAAACTGGAAACACCATATATTTT
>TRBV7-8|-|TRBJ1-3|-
CASSLASLDVGNTIYF
TGTGCCAGCAGCTTAGCGTCCCTTGACGTGGGAAACACCATATATTTT
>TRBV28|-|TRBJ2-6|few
CASSLWADSGANVLTF
TGTGCCAGCAGTCTCTGGGCCGACTCTGGGGCCAACGTCCTGACTTTC
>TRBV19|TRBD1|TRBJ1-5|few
CASSPQGISNQPQHF
TGTGCCAGTAGTCCACAGGGGATTAGCAATCAGCCCCAGCATTTT
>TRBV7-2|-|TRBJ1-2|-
CASSLEGTHYTF
TGTGCCAGCAGCTTAGAGGGGACCCATTACACCTTC
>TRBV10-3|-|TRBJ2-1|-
CAISESIGGGGSYNEQFF
TGTGCCATCAGTGAGTCGATTGGGGGCGGGGGCTCCTACAATGAGCAGTTCTTC
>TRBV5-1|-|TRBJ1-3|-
CASSLNPKGENTIYF
TGCGCCAGCAGCTTAAACCCCAAAGGCGAAAACACCATATATTTT